What follows are 11 T cell receptor beta chains derived from one specimen sequenced in a study of human T cells and chemical hapten exposure. TCRdb recomputed calls from the 5' RACE reads with MiXCR, one row per CDR3 protein. The sample holds some 150,000 distinct CDR3 sequences; roughly 4% are singletons and the top ten take 1.3% to 1.5%. From whole blood left unfractionated, total RNA was extracted. Source of these receptors: a female donor in good health.

Worth noting for this clonotype: A much larger clone differs from this one at a single base, so this may be a read error. This rearrangement joins TRBV20-1 to TRBJ2-7; D possibly uses TRBD1 or TRBD2 (5 bases each). CDR1 is DFQATT, CDR2 SNEGSKA, per germline (reference sequence). The CDR3 length is 14 residues. The CDR3 sequence is CSARGDRRSDEQYF. CDR3 nucleotide sequence: TGCAGTGCTAGAGGGGACCGCCGCTCCGACGAGCAGTACTTC.

Many counts were recorded for this clonotype. The gene calls are TRBV18 and TRBJ2-6, with 11 bases lining up with TRBD1. The CDR3 runs to 18 residues. The J segment lost 3 bases and the V segment lost 2 bases, leaving 6 bases of the junction unmatched. Germline V gene lookup returns CDR1 KGHSH and CDR2 LQKENI. CDR3 amino acids: CASSPYGQGALGANVLTF. CDR3 nucleotides: TGTGCCAGCTCACCATACGGACAGGGGGCGCTTGGGGCCAACGTCCTGACTTTC.

At least ten counts were recorded for this clonotype. The rearrangement links TRBV10-3 to TRBJ2-1; D is possibly TRBD1 or TRBD2 (5 bases each). The germline gives CDR1 ENHRY, CDR2 SYGVKD. V was trimmed by 10 bases and J by 4 bases, leaving 26 bases between them. The CDR3 extends over 17 amino acids. The chain's CDR3 is CATKSRATGPLYNEQFF. The CDR3 coding sequence is TGTGCCACGAAAAGCCGAGCGACGGGGCCCCTGTACAATGAGCAGTTCTTC.

This clonotype has ten or more counts. This sequence joins TRBV18 and TRBJ1-2; TRBD1 is a possible D gene (5 bases). CDR1 and CDR2 from the germline V gene are KGHSH and LQKENI. V lost 3 bases and J lost 4, with 21 bases in between. The CDR3 sequence is 17 residues long. This CDR3 reads CASSPRSDSRLFYGYTF. The CDR3, as DNA: TGTGCCAGCTCACCCAGAAGCGACAGTAGGTTGTTCTATGGCTACACCTTC. Drawing the rest from reference TRBV18 and TRBJ1-2, the complete variable domain is NAGVMQNPRHLVRRRGQEARLRCSPMKGHSHVYWYRQLPEEGLKFMVYLQKENIIDESGMPKERFSAEFPKEGPSILRIQQVVRGDSAAYFCASSPRSDSRLFYGYTFGSGTRLTVV.

About this clonotype itself: A junction end diverges from the germline sequence, so it may reflect a read error. This chain connects TRBV29-1 to TRBJ1-2; D is ambiguous. This CDR3 is 14 amino acids long. Germline loops: CDR1 SQVTM, CDR2 ANQGSEA. The CDR3 sequence: CSVAGLERNYGDTF. CDR3 DNA sequence: TGCAGCGTCGCCGGTCTTGAACGTAACTATGGCGACACCTTC. Complete variable domain (other parts from reference TRBV29-1 and TRBJ1-2): SAVISQKPSRDICQRGTSLTIQCQVDSQVTMMFWYRQQPGQSLTLIATANQGSEATYESGFVIDKFPISRPNLTFSTLTVSNMSPEDSSIYLCSVAGLERNYGDTFGSGTRLTVV.

This clonotype occurred many times. This chain links TRBV20-1 with TRBJ1-2; no definite D call. The length of the CDR3 is 10 residues. Germline values: CDR1 DFQATT, CDR2 SNEGSKA (reference sequence). V shed 3 bases and J shed 12 bases, with 11 bases lying between them. CDR3 sequence (DNA): TGCAGTGCTAGCCGGGGTGTTAACACCTTC. As protein: CSASRGVNTF.

This clonotype was counted at least ten times. The V and J genes are TRBV5-1 and TRBJ1-6; D is uncertain. Germline V gene lookup returns CDR1 SGHRS and CDR2 YFSETQ. V dropped 1 base and J dropped 9 bases, with 11 bases sitting between them. This CDR3 contains 14 residues. The CDR3 coding sequence is TGCGCCAGCAGCTTGCCGGGGAACGGTTCACCCCTCCACTTT. Translated, it gives CASSLPGNGSPLHF.

This clonotype was picked up many times. This chain links TRBV7-9 with TRBJ1-1, with 8 positions matching TRBD1. Trimming removed 1 base from V and 5 bases from J; junction bases left unmatched: 18. Germline values: CDR1 SEHNR, CDR2 FQNEAQ (reference sequence). This CDR3 contains 19 residues. The CDR3 spells CASSLGPGQGFSQGTEAFF. CDR3 in DNA: TGTGCCAGCAGCTTAGGCCCCGGACAGGGATTTTCCCAAGGTACTGAAGCTTTCTTT.

The sample holds a few counts of this clonotype. J is TRBJ2-7 and V is TRBV7-2; D is perhaps TRBD1 (7 bases). Trimming removed 1 base at V and 3 bases at J, with 13 bases between. The V gene's germline CDR1 is SGHTA and CDR2 FQGNSA. The CDR3 length is 15 residues. DNA of the CDR3: TGTGCCAGCAGCTTAGTCAGGGGGGCTAACTACGAGCAGTACTTC. It encodes CASSLVRGANYEQYF. Based on the CDR3 plus reference TRBV7-2 and TRBJ2-7, the full variable domain is GAGVSQSPSNKVTEKGKDVELRCDPISGHTALYWYRQSLGQGLEFLIYFQGNSAPDKSGLPSDRFSAERTGGSVSTLTIQRTQQEDSAVYLCASSLVRGANYEQYFGPGTRLTVT.

This clonotype has only a few counts. The chain employs TRBV5-6 and TRBJ2-7; possible D gene TRBD2, 6 bases. V dropped 4 bases and J dropped 2 bases, with 13 bases sitting between them. The length of the CDR3 is 14 residues. Germline V CDR1 and CDR2: SGHDT, YYEEEE. CDR3 loop: CASSIGGQTYEQYF. The DNA of the CDR3 is TGTGCCAGCAGCATCGGGGGTCAGACCTACGAGCAGTACTTC.

A remark on this clonotype: A clone one base away is much larger, so this may be a read error. V and J are TRBV3-1 and TRBJ2-3; 8 bases match TRBD2. Germline values: CDR1 LGHDT, CDR2 YNNKEL (reference sequence). The CDR3 spans 13 residues. Losses at the gene ends were 10 bases for V and 0 bases for J; bases not matched to a gene: 3. The CDR3 DNA follows: TGTGCCAACCGGGGGGGAAGCACAGATACGCAGTATTTT. This codes for CANRGGSTDTQYF.